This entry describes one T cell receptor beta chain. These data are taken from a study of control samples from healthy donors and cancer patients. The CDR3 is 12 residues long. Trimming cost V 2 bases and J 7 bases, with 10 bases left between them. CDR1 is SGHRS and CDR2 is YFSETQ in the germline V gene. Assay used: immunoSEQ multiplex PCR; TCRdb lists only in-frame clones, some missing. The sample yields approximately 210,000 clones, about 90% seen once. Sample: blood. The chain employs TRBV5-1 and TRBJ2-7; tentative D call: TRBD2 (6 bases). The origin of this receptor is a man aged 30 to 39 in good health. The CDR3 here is CASSLGTREQYF. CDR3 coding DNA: TGCGCCAGCAGCTTAGGGACTCGGGAGCAGTACTTC.